Listed below are T cell receptor beta chains from one sample, sequenced in a study of cytomegalovirus exposure and HLA in healthy donors. Generated by immunoSEQ multiplex PCR, the TCRdb table keeps only in-frame clones and is missing some. The top ten hold around 0.9% of the sample, which has about 160,000 clones, roughly 96% seen once. What was sequenced was PBMCs. Every receptor here comes from a woman between 18 and 29 years old in good health and CMV-seronegative. CDR3s include the opening cysteine and the closing phenylalanine or tryptophan. Fields, in order: J gene, D gene, V gene, clone size, CDR3 protein, CDR3 DNA. D genes are given only for firm matches. Clone size, where shown, is once, few, many, or a class for clones that have expanded.

j_call: TRBJ1-2; d_call: TRBD1; v_call: TRBV30; clone_size: NA; cdr3_aa: CAWRSTGDKYGYTF; cdr3_nt: TGTGCCTGGAGGTCGACAGGGGATAAGTATGGCTACACCTTC
j_call: TRBJ2-2; d_call: NA; v_call: TRBV7-3; clone_size: NA; cdr3_aa: CASSLTPVSLNTGELFF; cdr3_nt: TGTGCCAGCAGCTTAACCCCGGTTAGCTTGAACACCGGGGAGCTGTTTTTT
j_call: TRBJ2-7; d_call: NA; v_call: TRBV5-1; clone_size: NA; cdr3_aa: CASRKDTGTYEQYF; cdr3_nt: TGCGCCAGCAGGAAGGATACCGGGACCTACGAGCAGTACTTC
j_call: TRBJ2-7; d_call: TRBD2; v_call: TRBV2; clone_size: NA; cdr3_aa: CASSRTSGGKTYFPYEQYF; cdr3_nt: TGTGCCAGCAGTAGGACTAGCGGGGGGAAAACTTACTTCCCCTACGAGCAGTACTTC
j_call: TRBJ2-1; d_call: NA; v_call: TRBV29-1; clone_size: once; cdr3_aa: CSASGSSSYNEQFF; cdr3_nt: TGCAGCGCGTCCGGGAGCAGCTCCTACAATGAGCAGTTCTTC
j_call: TRBJ2-1; d_call: TRBD2; v_call: TRBV5-1; clone_size: NA; cdr3_aa: CASSLAPSGVEQFF; cdr3_nt: TGCGCCAGCAGCTTGGCCCCTAGCGGCGTTGAGCAGTTCTTC
j_call: TRBJ2-3; d_call: TRBD1; v_call: TRBV7-8; clone_size: NA; cdr3_aa: CASSRDRGLGDTQYF; cdr3_nt: TGTGCCAGCAGCAGAGACAGGGGGCTCGGAGATACGCAGTATTTT
j_call: TRBJ1-5; d_call: NA; v_call: TRBV29-1; clone_size: NA; cdr3_aa: CSVGGGKNQPQHF; cdr3_nt: TGCAGCGTTGGCGGCGGAAAGAATCAGCCCCAGCATTTT
j_call: TRBJ2-5; d_call: TRBD2; v_call: TRBV6-1; clone_size: NA; cdr3_aa: CASSEYPPRGGGAEETQYF; cdr3_nt: TGTGCCAGCAGTGAATACCCGCCAAGGGGCGGGGGGGCCGAAGAGACCCAGTACTTC
j_call: TRBJ2-4; d_call: NA; v_call: TRBV18; clone_size: NA; cdr3_aa: CASSGGPLLAKNIQYF; cdr3_nt: TGTGCCAGCTCAGGTGGTCCGCTACTAGCCAAAAACATTCAGTACTTC
j_call: TRBJ2-3; d_call: NA; v_call: TRBV7-2; clone_size: NA; cdr3_aa: CASSLVGKGDTQYF; cdr3_nt: TGTGCCAGCAGCTTAGTAGGCAAGGGGGATACGCAGTATTTT
j_call: TRBJ2-4; d_call: NA; v_call: TRBV5-6; clone_size: NA; cdr3_aa: CASSLVETKNIQYF; cdr3_nt: TGTGCCAGCAGCTTGGTTGAGACCAAAAACATTCAGTACTTC
j_call: TRBJ2-1; d_call: NA; v_call: TRBV6-5; clone_size: few; cdr3_aa: CASSSGIYNEQFF; cdr3_nt: TGTGCCAGCAGTTCGGGAATTTACAATGAGCAGTTCTTC
j_call: TRBJ2-4; d_call: TRBD2; v_call: TRBV2; clone_size: NA; cdr3_aa: CASSKTSGGLLNIQYF; cdr3_nt: TGTGCCAGCAGTAAGACTAGCGGGGGGCTCCTAAACATTCAGTACTTC
j_call: TRBJ2-3; d_call: NA; v_call: TRBV7-9; clone_size: NA; cdr3_aa: CASSLQDSSSTDTQYF; cdr3_nt: TGTGCCAGCAGCTTACAGGACAGTTCTAGCACAGATACGCAGTATTTT
j_call: TRBJ2-2; d_call: TRBD2; v_call: TRBV5-1; clone_size: NA; cdr3_aa: CASSLVSGDYGGELFF; cdr3_nt: TGCGCCAGCAGCTTGGTTTCCGGGGACTACGGGGGGGAGCTGTTTTTT
j_call: TRBJ1-5; d_call: TRBD1; v_call: TRBV19; clone_size: NA; cdr3_aa: CASRLTGGNQPQHF; cdr3_nt: TGTGCCAGTAGACTAACAGGGGGCAATCAGCCCCAGCATTTT
j_call: TRBJ1-2; d_call: NA; v_call: TRBV27; clone_size: NA; cdr3_aa: CASSLSGVVGYTF; cdr3_nt: TGTGCCAGCAGTTTATCAGGAGTAGTTGGCTACACCTTC
j_call: TRBJ2-3; d_call: NA; v_call: TRBV18; clone_size: NA; cdr3_aa: CASSPRAGRTDTQYF; cdr3_nt: TGTGCCAGCTCACCGAGGGCTGGACGCACAGATACGCAGTATTTT
j_call: TRBJ2-7; d_call: TRBD1; v_call: TRBV2; clone_size: NA; cdr3_aa: CASRATGTGAYEQYF; cdr3_nt: TGTGCCAGCAGAGCCACCGGGACAGGGGCCTACGAGCAGTACTTC
j_call: TRBJ2-3; d_call: TRBD2; v_call: TRBV7-8; clone_size: once; cdr3_aa: CASSPIAGDVWGTQYF; cdr3_nt: TGTGCCAGCAGCCCCATAGCGGGCGACGTATGGGGTACGCAGTATTTT
j_call: TRBJ1-4; d_call: TRBD1; v_call: TRBV11-2; clone_size: NA; cdr3_aa: CASSFGQGEGEKLFF; cdr3_nt: TGTGCCAGCAGCTTCGGACAGGGTGAGGGTGAAAAACTGTTTTTT
j_call: TRBJ1-3; d_call: TRBD1; v_call: TRBV18; clone_size: NA; cdr3_aa: CASSPDRGRNTIYF; cdr3_nt: TGTGCCAGCTCACCGGACAGGGGGAGAAACACCATATATTTT
j_call: TRBJ1-2; d_call: TRBD1; v_call: TRBV5-4; clone_size: NA; cdr3_aa: CASSSGDRGGAGYTF; cdr3_nt: TGTGCCAGCAGCTCGGGGGACAGGGGAGGCGCTGGCTACACCTTC
j_call: TRBJ2-7; d_call: NA; v_call: TRBV7-2; clone_size: NA; cdr3_aa: CASSAYPKTSAISYEQYF; cdr3_nt: TGTGCCAGCAGCGCATACCCTAAGACTAGTGCGATCTCCTACGAGCAGTACTTC
j_call: TRBJ2-3; d_call: NA; v_call: TRBV9; clone_size: NA; cdr3_aa: CASGKGVADTQYF; cdr3_nt: TGTGCCAGCGGTAAGGGGGTCGCCGATACGCAGTATTTT
j_call: TRBJ2-2; d_call: NA; v_call: TRBV5-1; clone_size: NA; cdr3_aa: CASSFNALNTGELFF; cdr3_nt: TGCGCCAGCAGCTTTAACGCGCTAAACACCGGGGAGCTGTTTTTT
j_call: TRBJ2-3; d_call: TRBD2; v_call: TRBV11-2; clone_size: NA; cdr3_aa: CASSRGVRLAATDTQYF; cdr3_nt: TGTGCCAGCAGCCGGGGGGTAAGGCTAGCAGCCACAGATACGCAGTATTTT
j_call: TRBJ2-1; d_call: NA; v_call: TRBV6-6; clone_size: NA; cdr3_aa: CASSYSRGNNEQFF; cdr3_nt: TGTGCCAGCAGTTACTCCCGAGGTAACAATGAGCAGTTCTTC
j_call: TRBJ1-6; d_call: TRBD1; v_call: TRBV9; clone_size: once; cdr3_aa: CASSVDREPFSPLHF; cdr3_nt: TGTGCCAGCAGCGTTGACAGGGAACCCTTTTCGCCCCTCCACTTT
j_call: TRBJ2-7; d_call: TRBD2; v_call: TRBV7-2; clone_size: NA; cdr3_aa: CASSLPRDYNSYEQYF; cdr3_nt: TGTGCCAGCAGCTTACCCCGGGACTATAACTCCTACGAGCAGTACTTC
j_call: TRBJ1-4; d_call: TRBD1; v_call: TRBV6-1; clone_size: NA; cdr3_aa: CASREAGTVEKLFF; cdr3_nt: TGTGCCAGCAGAGAAGCCGGGACAGTTGAAAAACTGTTTTTT
j_call: TRBJ1-1; d_call: TRBD1; v_call: TRBV2; clone_size: NA; cdr3_aa: CASSGQGNTEAFF; cdr3_nt: TGTGCCAGCAGTGGACAGGGTAACACTGAAGCTTTCTTT
j_call: TRBJ2-4; d_call: TRBD1; v_call: TRBV27; clone_size: NA; cdr3_aa: CASRDRGRKNIQYF; cdr3_nt: TGTGCCAGCAGGGACAGGGGAAGAAAAAACATTCAGTACTTC
j_call: TRBJ2-7; d_call: TRBD2; v_call: TRBV19; clone_size: NA; cdr3_aa: CASRSSGLSYEQYF; cdr3_nt: TGTGCCAGTAGGTCTAGCGGGCTGTCCTACGAGCAGTACTTC
j_call: TRBJ2-5; d_call: NA; v_call: TRBV2; clone_size: once; cdr3_aa: CASMTSASDQETQYF; cdr3_nt: TGTGCCAGCATGACTTCGGCCAGCGACCAAGAGACCCAGTACTTC
j_call: TRBJ1-1; d_call: NA; v_call: TRBV19; clone_size: NA; cdr3_aa: CASSAPRSRSIEAFF; cdr3_nt: TGTGCCAGTAGTGCCCCACGTAGCCGTTCAATTGAAGCTTTCTTT
j_call: TRBJ1-2; d_call: TRBD1; v_call: TRBV4-1; clone_size: few; cdr3_aa: CASSSRDRGNYGYTF; cdr3_nt: TGCGCCAGCAGCAGCCGGGACAGGGGGAACTATGGCTACACCTTC
j_call: TRBJ2-7; d_call: NA; v_call: TRBV7-8; clone_size: once; cdr3_aa: CASSPGISYEQYF; cdr3_nt: TGTGCCAGCAGCCCGGGGATTTCCTACGAGCAGTACTTC
j_call: TRBJ1-1; d_call: TRBD1; v_call: TRBV2; clone_size: NA; cdr3_aa: CASRPEGQLNTEAFF; cdr3_nt: TGTGCCAGCAGACCCGAGGGACAGTTGAACACTGAAGCTTTCTTT
j_call: TRBJ1-4; d_call: NA; v_call: TRBV5-4; clone_size: NA; cdr3_aa: CASSLGGRVATNEKLFF; cdr3_nt: TGTGCCAGCAGCTTGGGGGGGCGAGTGGCAACTAATGAAAAACTGTTTTTT
j_call: TRBJ1-1; d_call: NA; v_call: TRBV5-4; clone_size: NA; cdr3_aa: CASSLKENRPNTEAFF; cdr3_nt: TGTGCCAGCAGCTTGAAGGAGAACAGGCCGAACACTGAAGCTTTCTTT
j_call: TRBJ2-3; d_call: NA; v_call: TRBV7-9; clone_size: NA; cdr3_aa: CASRRTPWDTQYF; cdr3_nt: TGTGCCAGCAGACGTACTCCGTGGGATACGCAGTATTTT
j_call: TRBJ1-1; d_call: NA; v_call: TRBV2; clone_size: NA; cdr3_aa: CASRLMGQWGTEAFF; cdr3_nt: TGTGCCAGCAGATTGATGGGACAATGGGGCACTGAAGCTTTCTTT
j_call: TRBJ2-3; d_call: TRBD2; v_call: TRBV6-6; clone_size: NA; cdr3_aa: CATAGLAGGATDTQYF; cdr3_nt: TGTGCCACAGCTGGGTTAGCGGGGGGGGCCACAGATACGCAGTATTTT